The rows below give T cell receptor beta chains drawn from one sample of a study of human thymus T cells. Sequenced by immunoSEQ multiplex PCR; TCRdb stores in-frame clones only, minus some. The sample comprises tens of thousands of clones, approximately 95% of which are singletons, and over 0.1% rests with the top ten. The sample comprised blood. These receptors were collected from a boy younger than two with a congenital heart defect but otherwise immunologically healthy. Each CDR3 is given with its conserved first and last residue. D genes are given only for firm matches. For some rows the clone size is stated as once, few or many, or as a class when expanded; others skip it.

cdr3_length: 13; v_call: TRBV18; j_call: TRBJ2-3; d_call: .; clone_size: .; cdr3_nt: TGTGCCAGCTCACCAGGTCTAGCAGATACGCAGTATTTT; cdr3_aa: CASSPGLADTQYF
cdr3_length: 11; v_call: TRBV20-1; j_call: TRBJ2-7; d_call: .; clone_size: .; cdr3_nt: TGCAGTGCTCAAATCACGTACGAGCAGTACTTC; cdr3_aa: CSAQITYEQYF
cdr3_length: 14; v_call: TRBV27; j_call: TRBJ2-1; d_call: .; clone_size: .; cdr3_nt: TGTGCCAGCAGTTTACGTGGTTCTTACAATGAGCAGTTCTTC; cdr3_aa: CASSLRGSYNEQFF
cdr3_length: 13; v_call: TRBV6-6; j_call: TRBJ2-7; d_call: TRBD1; clone_size: .; cdr3_nt: TGTGCCAGCAGCCGGGGACAGTCCTACGAGCAGTACTTC; cdr3_aa: CASSRGQSYEQYF
cdr3_length: 14; v_call: TRBV4-3; j_call: TRBJ2-2; d_call: .; clone_size: .; cdr3_nt: TGCGCCAGCAGCCAAGGGTCTCTTGCCGGGGAGCTGTTTTTT; cdr3_aa: CASSQGSLAGELFF
cdr3_length: 12; v_call: TRBV29-1; j_call: TRBJ1-6; d_call: .; clone_size: .; cdr3_nt: TGCAGCGTTGAAGATCCTAATTCACCCCTCCACTTT; cdr3_aa: CSVEDPNSPLHF
cdr3_length: 15; v_call: TRBV11-2; j_call: TRBJ1-5; d_call: .; clone_size: .; cdr3_nt: TGTGCCAGCAGCTTGGGAGGGGCTAGCAATCAGCCCCAGCATTTT; cdr3_aa: CASSLGGASNQPQHF
cdr3_length: 15; v_call: TRBV28; j_call: TRBJ1-2; d_call: .; clone_size: .; cdr3_nt: TGTGCCAGCAGGCCTTCGATTGGGGTGAACTATGGCTACACCTTC; cdr3_aa: CASRPSIGVNYGYTF
cdr3_length: 13; v_call: TRBV28; j_call: TRBJ2-3; d_call: .; clone_size: .; cdr3_nt: TGTGCCAGCAGTTCGACTAGCACAGATACGCAGTATTTT; cdr3_aa: CASSSTSTDTQYF
cdr3_length: 13; v_call: TRBV28; j_call: TRBJ2-5; d_call: .; clone_size: .; cdr3_nt: TGTGCCAGCAGTTTAGGCAGCCAAGAGACCCAGTACTTC; cdr3_aa: CASSLGSQETQYF
cdr3_length: 13; v_call: TRBV19; j_call: TRBJ1-1; d_call: TRBD1; clone_size: .; cdr3_nt: TGTGCCAGTAGTATAAGGCAGGGGGCGCGAGCTTTCTTT; cdr3_aa: CASSIRQGARAFF
cdr3_length: 12; v_call: TRBV7-8; j_call: TRBJ2-5; d_call: TRBD1; clone_size: .; cdr3_nt: TGTGCCAGCAGACACAGGGGAGAGACCCAGTACTTC; cdr3_aa: CASRHRGETQYF
cdr3_length: 13; v_call: TRBV7-9; j_call: TRBJ2-2; d_call: .; clone_size: .; cdr3_nt: TGTGCCAGCAGCTTAAGGTACACCGGGGAGCTGTTTTTT; cdr3_aa: CASSLRYTGELFF
cdr3_length: 15; v_call: TRBV6-5; j_call: TRBJ1-3; d_call: .; clone_size: once; cdr3_nt: TGTGCCAGCAGCCAGGACACCCGGCACGGAAACACCATATATTTT; cdr3_aa: CASSQDTRHGNTIYF
cdr3_length: 16; v_call: TRBV9; j_call: TRBJ2-5; d_call: TRBD2; clone_size: .; cdr3_nt: TGTGCCAGCAGCGTAGGAGCGGGGGGGGCACAAGAGACCCAGTACTTC; cdr3_aa: CASSVGAGGAQETQYF
cdr3_length: 16; v_call: TRBV6-4; j_call: TRBJ2-1; d_call: TRBD2; clone_size: .; cdr3_nt: TGTGCCAGCAGTGTGGAAAGCGGGGGGGCTCCCAATGAGCAGTTCTTC; cdr3_aa: CASSVESGGAPNEQFF
cdr3_length: 14; v_call: TRBV5-1; j_call: TRBJ1-2; d_call: .; clone_size: .; cdr3_nt: TGCGCCAGCAGCTTGCTGGGGGCCAACTATGGCTACACCTTC; cdr3_aa: CASSLLGANYGYTF
cdr3_length: 14; v_call: TRBV5-1; j_call: TRBJ2-3; d_call: .; clone_size: .; cdr3_nt: TGCGCCAGCAGCTTGCACAGGGGCACAGATACGCAGTATTTT; cdr3_aa: CASSLHRGTDTQYF
cdr3_length: 14; v_call: TRBV7-9; j_call: TRBJ1-3; d_call: .; clone_size: .; cdr3_nt: TGTGCCAGCAGCTTAGGAGTCTCTGGAAACACCATATATTTT; cdr3_aa: CASSLGVSGNTIYF
cdr3_length: 13; v_call: TRBV9; j_call: TRBJ2-3; d_call: .; clone_size: .; cdr3_nt: TGTGCCAGCAGCTCCCTCTTGGATTATACGCAGTATTTT; cdr3_aa: CASSSLLDYTQYF
cdr3_length: 16; v_call: TRBV5-1; j_call: TRBJ2-1; d_call: TRBD2; clone_size: .; cdr3_nt: TGCGCCAGCAGCTTGGGACTAGCGCAGACCTACAATGAGCAGTTCTTC; cdr3_aa: CASSLGLAQTYNEQFF
cdr3_length: 17; v_call: TRBV7-6; j_call: TRBJ2-1; d_call: TRBD2; clone_size: .; cdr3_nt: TGTGCCAGCAGCTTAGTCCGTAGCGGGGGAAACTACAATGAGCAGTTCTTC; cdr3_aa: CASSLVRSGGNYNEQFF
cdr3_length: 17; v_call: TRBV2; j_call: TRBJ2-6; d_call: .; clone_size: .; cdr3_nt: TGTGCCAGCTCCAAATTTGGACCCGCCTCTGGGGCCAACGTCCTGACTTTC; cdr3_aa: CASSKFGPASGANVLTF
cdr3_length: 13; v_call: TRBV4-2; j_call: TRBJ2-7; d_call: TRBD1; clone_size: .; cdr3_nt: TGTGCCAGCAGCCCCCAGACAGGGTACGAGCAGTACTTC; cdr3_aa: CASSPQTGYEQYF
cdr3_length: 15; v_call: TRBV28; j_call: TRBJ2-7; d_call: TRBD1; clone_size: .; cdr3_nt: TGTGCCAGCAGCCCCGACAGGGGGAGCTCCTACGAGCAGTACTTC; cdr3_aa: CASSPDRGSSYEQYF
cdr3_length: 17; v_call: TRBV28; j_call: TRBJ2-1; d_call: .; clone_size: .; cdr3_nt: TGTGCCAGCAGTTTGGTAGTGCGCCCGAGCTCCTACAATGAGCAGTTCTTC; cdr3_aa: CASSLVVRPSSYNEQFF
cdr3_length: 13; v_call: TRBV25-1; j_call: TRBJ1-2; d_call: .; clone_size: .; cdr3_nt: TGTGCCACCAGTCTCAGGGTAGGGTATGGCTACACCTTC; cdr3_aa: CATSLRVGYGYTF
cdr3_length: 16; v_call: TRBV27; j_call: TRBJ2-3; d_call: TRBD2; clone_size: .; cdr3_nt: TGTGCCAGCCTAGCGGGGGGGAGTCTTAGCACAGATACGCAGTATTTT; cdr3_aa: CASLAGGSLSTDTQYF
cdr3_length: 13; v_call: TRBV5-8; j_call: TRBJ1-6; d_call: .; clone_size: .; cdr3_nt: TGTGCCAGCAGCTATGACGCTAAATCACCCCTCCACTTT; cdr3_aa: CASSYDAKSPLHF
cdr3_length: 17; v_call: TRBV10-3; j_call: TRBJ2-1; d_call: .; clone_size: once; cdr3_nt: TGTGCCATCGGCGGTCTAGGATCCGGGACCGTAGGCACTGAGCAGTTCTTC; cdr3_aa: CAIGGLGSGTVGTEQFF
cdr3_length: 13; v_call: TRBV7-3; j_call: TRBJ2-1; d_call: TRBD2; clone_size: .; cdr3_nt: TGTGCCAGCAGCTTAAAAGCGGGGGGTGAGCAGTTCTTC; cdr3_aa: CASSLKAGGEQFF
cdr3_length: 15; v_call: TRBV6-5; j_call: TRBJ2-2; d_call: TRBD1; clone_size: once; cdr3_nt: TGTGCCAGCAGTTCCTCAATGACAGGGGCCGGGGAGCTGTTTTTT; cdr3_aa: CASSSSMTGAGELFF
cdr3_length: 13; v_call: TRBV7-8; j_call: TRBJ2-7; d_call: TRBD2; clone_size: .; cdr3_nt: TGTGCCAGCAGCTTACTAGCGGGGTACGAGCAGTACTTC; cdr3_aa: CASSLLAGYEQYF
cdr3_length: 13; v_call: TRBV6-1; j_call: TRBJ1-2; d_call: .; clone_size: .; cdr3_nt: TGTGCCAGCAGTGAAGCGGCTAACTATGGCTACACCTTC; cdr3_aa: CASSEAANYGYTF
cdr3_length: 16; v_call: TRBV11-3; j_call: TRBJ2-7; d_call: TRBD1; clone_size: .; cdr3_nt: TGTGCCAGCAGCCTTCCGGGACAGGGGTCTTCCTACGAGCAGTACTTC; cdr3_aa: CASSLPGQGSSYEQYF
cdr3_length: 15; v_call: TRBV9; j_call: TRBJ1-2; d_call: .; clone_size: .; cdr3_nt: TGTGCCAGCAGCGTAGATGGGCGACAGAGATTCGGCTACACCTTC; cdr3_aa: CASSVDGRQRFGYTF
cdr3_length: 15; v_call: TRBV4-2; j_call: TRBJ2-3; d_call: TRBD2; clone_size: .; cdr3_nt: TGTGCCAGCAGCCAAGGCGGGCTAGCGGCAGATACGCAGTATTTT; cdr3_aa: CASSQGGLAADTQYF
cdr3_length: 17; v_call: TRBV28; j_call: TRBJ2-7; d_call: TRBD2; clone_size: .; cdr3_nt: TGTGCCAGCAGTTTGCAGGCTAGCGGAGATTCCTCCTACGAGCAGTACTTC; cdr3_aa: CASSLQASGDSSYEQYF
cdr3_length: 14; v_call: TRBV14; j_call: TRBJ2-1; d_call: .; clone_size: .; cdr3_nt: TGTGCCAGCAGCTTGGGGGGGGCCCACGGGGAGCAGTTCTTC; cdr3_aa: CASSLGGAHGEQFF